The rows below give T cell receptor beta chains drawn from one sample of a study of cytomegalovirus exposure and HLA in healthy donors. Generated by immunoSEQ multiplex PCR, the TCRdb table keeps only in-frame clones and is missing some. Altogether about 140,000 clones are present, 70% to 90% being singletons, with the ten largest covering nearly 3%. Sequenced: PBMCs. The receptors were gathered from a man between 18 and 29 years old in good health and CMV-seronegative. Both conserved end residues are part of each CDR3. The order of the fields is J gene, clone size, V gene, D gene, CDR3 DNA, CDR3 protein. A D gene is named only where the DNA matches it firmly. A clone size is listed for some rows: how often the clone was seen (once, few, many), or a class if it is expanded.

TRBJ2-7 | NA | TRBV20-1 | NA | TGCAGTGCTAGTCCGGGCTACGAGCAGTACTTC | CSASPGYEQYF
TRBJ1-1 | NA | TRBV20-1 | NA | TGCAGTGCTAGACAGAACACTGAAGCTTTCTTT | CSARQNTEAFF
TRBJ1-1 | NA | TRBV6-6 | NA | TGTGCCAGCAGAGGGGTAGCGAACACTGAAGCTTTCTTT | CASRGVANTEAFF
TRBJ2-5 | NA | TRBV10-3 | NA | TGTGCCATCAGTGAAGAGGCACAGGATGGGACCCAGTACTTC | CAISEEAQDGTQYF
TRBJ1-4 | NA | TRBV2 | NA | TGTGCCAGCAGTATGGGCCTAACTAATGAAAAACTGTTTTTT | CASSMGLTNEKLFF
TRBJ2-7 | NA | TRBV6-5 | TRBD1 | TGTGCCAGCAGTCCAGACAGGGGGAATCAATACGAGCAGTACTTC | CASSPDRGNQYEQYF
TRBJ2-3 | NA | TRBV5-4 | TRBD2 | TGTGCCAGCAAAAAAGAGCGGGGGAGTAGCACAGATACGCAGTATTTT | CASKKERGSSTDTQYF
TRBJ1-1 | once | TRBV27 | NA | TGTGCCAGCAGTTTATCGCGGGGGAACACTGAAGCTTTCTTT | CASSLSRGNTEAFF
TRBJ1-6 | NA | TRBV6-5 | NA | TGTGCCAGCGGGGCGACAGTTAATTCACCCCTCCACTTT | CASGATVNSPLHF
TRBJ2-7 | NA | TRBV4-3 | NA | TGCGCCAGCAGCCAAGAACAGTTGGGTTTTTCCTTTATTACCTCCTACGAGCAGTACTTC | CASSQEQLGFSFITSYEQYF
TRBJ1-6 | NA | TRBV6-5 | NA | TGTGCCAGCAGTTTTCGGACAGTTCAGTGGTCACCCCTCCACTTT | CASSFRTVQWSPLHF
TRBJ1-6 | NA | TRBV6-1 | NA | TGTGCCAGCAGGAGGGTGGATAATTCACCCCTCCACTTT | CASRRVDNSPLHF
TRBJ2-1 | NA | TRBV28 | TRBD2 | TGTGCCAGCAGTTTGCTAGCGGGAAGTGAGCAGTTCTTC | CASSLLAGSEQFF
TRBJ2-3 | NA | TRBV2 | NA | TGTGCCAGCAGTGAAACGGATCCCCTGAGGGGCACAGATACGCAGTATTTT | CASSETDPLRGTDTQYF
TRBJ2-7 | once | TRBV27 | NA | TGTGCCAGCAGTTTAACATCGGAAAGGGGCTACTACGAGCAGTACTTC | CASSLTSERGYYEQYF
TRBJ2-1 | NA | TRBV4-1 | TRBD1 | TGCGCCAGCAGCGGGACCCAGGGGGATGAGCAGTTCTTC | CASSGTQGDEQFF
TRBJ1-6 | NA | TRBV6-1 | TRBD1 | TGTGCCAGCAGGGGGACGGGACAGGGTAATTCACCCCTCCACTTT | CASRGTGQGNSPLHF
TRBJ1-1 | NA | TRBV18 | TRBD1 | TGTGCCAGCTCACCGGGACAGATGAACACTGAAGCTTTCTTT | CASSPGQMNTEAFF
TRBJ2-5 | NA | TRBV7-2 | NA | TGTGCCAGCAGCCTTGACAGCTACCAAGAGACCCAGTACTTC | CASSLDSYQETQYF
TRBJ2-1 | NA | TRBV5-5 | NA | TGTGCCAGCAGCCCTATGGCCTACAATGAGCAGTTCTTC | CASSPMAYNEQFF
TRBJ1-6 | NA | TRBV23-1 | NA | TGCGCCAGCAGTCAATCAAAGGGGGATAATTCACCCCTCCACTTT | CASSQSKGDNSPLHF
TRBJ1-4 | NA | TRBV7-9 | TRBD1 | TGTGCCAGCAGCTACGGGACAGGAATTACTAATGAAAAACTGTTTTTT | CASSYGTGITNEKLFF
TRBJ2-7 | NA | TRBV18 | TRBD2 | TGTGCCAGCTCAACAACGTATAGCGGGAGAACCTACGAGCAGTACTTC | CASSTTYSGRTYEQYF
TRBJ2-5 | NA | TRBV9 | NA | TGTGCCAGCAGCCCTCAGGGGCACCCCACGGAGACCCAGTACTTC | CASSPQGHPTETQYF
TRBJ2-1 | NA | TRBV14 | NA | TGTGCCAGCAGCCCGGTCGGGGATGAGCAGTTCTTC | CASSPVGDEQFF
TRBJ2-5 | NA | TRBV6-1 | NA | TGTGCCAGCACCCTGATCGGGGGAGAGACCCAGTACTTC | CASTLIGGETQYF
TRBJ1-2 | NA | TRBV5-6 | TRBD1 | TGTGCCAGCAGCCGGGACAGGGCTCTCGGCTACACCTTC | CASSRDRALGYTF
TRBJ2-1 | NA | TRBV11-2 | TRBD2 | TGTGCCAGCAGCTCCGAGCGGGATAGGTCCTACAATGAGCAGTTCTTC | CASSSERDRSYNEQFF
TRBJ2-3 | NA | TRBV29-1 | TRBD2 | TGCAGCGGGGATGGCAGACTAGCGGGTACCACAGATACGCAGTATTTT | CSGDGRLAGTTDTQYF
TRBJ1-5 | NA | TRBV2 | NA | TGTGCCAGCAGAAATATTTATAGCAATCAGCCCCAGCATTTT | CASRNIYSNQPQHF
TRBJ1-4 | few | TRBV7-2 | NA | TGTGCCAGCACCGTCGTGGGCAGGGAAGGGAAACTGTTTTTT | CASTVVGREGKLFF
TRBJ2-7 | NA | TRBV4-3 | NA | TGCGCCAGCAGCCAAGATGCGGGGGCGAGGGAGCAGTACTTC | CASSQDAGAREQYF
TRBJ1-6 | NA | TRBV6-5 | NA | TGTGCCAGCAGGGGAACGGGGGGGCTTACGCCCCTCCACTTT | CASRGTGGLTPLHF
TRBJ2-5 | NA | TRBV30 | NA | TGTGCCTGGAGTGTACACGAGACCCAGTACTTC | CAWSVHETQYF
TRBJ2-2 | medium-sized | TRBV6-4 | NA | TGTGCCAGCAGTGACTCGGAGTCCGGGGAGCTGTTTTTT | CASSDSESGELFF
TRBJ2-5 | NA | TRBV7-2 | NA | TGTGCCAGCAGCTTAGCGGCGCAGGGGATACAAGAGACCCAGTACTTC | CASSLAAQGIQETQYF
TRBJ1-2 | NA | TRBV6-5 | NA | TGTGCCAGCAGTTACAAACTGACAGGCGTCTATGGCTACACCTTC | CASSYKLTGVYGYTF
TRBJ1-2 | NA | TRBV5-8 | NA | TGTGCCAGCAGCTGGGGGGTAATCTATGGCTACACCTTC | CASSWGVIYGYTF
TRBJ1-1 | NA | TRBV30 | NA | TGTGCCTGGAGTGTACCCGGGGGGGGCACTGAAGCTTTCTTT | CAWSVPGGGTEAFF
TRBJ2-1 | NA | TRBV7-7 | TRBD2 | TGTGCCAGCAGCCTACGTCCCGGGACTAGCGGGAGGGCCCACCTTGATGAGCAGTTCTTC | CASSLRPGTSGRAHLDEQFF
TRBJ2-3 | NA | TRBV18 | NA | TGTGCCAGCTCACCACCGCTCGGTGGAGGCGATACGCAGTATTTT | CASSPPLGGGDTQYF
TRBJ1-2 | once | TRBV4-1 | TRBD1 | TGCGCCAGCAGCCAGGATACAGGGGTCTATGGCTACACCTTC | CASSQDTGVYGYTF
TRBJ1-5 | NA | TRBV27 | TRBD1 | TGTGCCAGCAGTCAGAACGGGGACAGGGGCAGCAATCAGCCCCAGCATTTT | CASSQNGDRGSNQPQHF
TRBJ2-5 | NA | TRBV13 | TRBD2 | TGTGCCAGCAGCCTACGGACTAGGCAGGAGACCCAGTACTTC | CASSLRTRQETQYF
TRBJ2-7 | NA | TRBV5-4 | NA | TGTGCCAGCAGCTTGGACCAGGGGGGCGAGCAGTACTTC | CASSLDQGGEQYF
TRBJ1-4 | NA | TRBV4-1 | NA | TGCGCCAGCAGCCGCAGGGCCTTAGGGTATGAAAAACTGTTTTTT | CASSRRALGYEKLFF
TRBJ2-7 | NA | TRBV2 | TRBD2 | TGTGCCAGCAGTGTGGATGCGGGGGTGAAAGAGCAGTACTTC | CASSVDAGVKEQYF
TRBJ2-7 | NA | TRBV19 | TRBD1 | TGTGCCAGTAGTATCCACAGGGGGCTCACCTACGAGCAGTACTTC | CASSIHRGLTYEQYF
TRBJ1-5 | NA | TRBV30 | NA | TGTGCCTGGAGTGGGGGGGGGCCCCAGCATTTT | CAWSGGGPQHF
TRBJ2-7 | few | TRBV6-1 | TRBD2 | TGTGCCAGCAAAAGAGCGGGAGAAACCTACGAGCAGTACTTC | CASKRAGETYEQYF